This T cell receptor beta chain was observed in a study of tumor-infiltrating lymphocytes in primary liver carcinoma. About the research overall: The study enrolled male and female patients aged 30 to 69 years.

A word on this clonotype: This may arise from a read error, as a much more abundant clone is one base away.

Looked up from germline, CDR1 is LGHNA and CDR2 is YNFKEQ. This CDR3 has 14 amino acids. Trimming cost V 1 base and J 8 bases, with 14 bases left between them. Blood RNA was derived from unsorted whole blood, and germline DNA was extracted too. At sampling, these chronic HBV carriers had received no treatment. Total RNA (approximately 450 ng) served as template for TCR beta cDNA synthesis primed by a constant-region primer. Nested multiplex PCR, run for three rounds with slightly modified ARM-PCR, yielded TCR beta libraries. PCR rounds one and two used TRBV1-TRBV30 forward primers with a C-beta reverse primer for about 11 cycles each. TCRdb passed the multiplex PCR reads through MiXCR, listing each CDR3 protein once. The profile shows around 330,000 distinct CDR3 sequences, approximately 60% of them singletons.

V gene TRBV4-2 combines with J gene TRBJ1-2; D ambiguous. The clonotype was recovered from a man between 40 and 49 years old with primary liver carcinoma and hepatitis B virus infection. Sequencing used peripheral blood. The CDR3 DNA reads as TGTGCCAGCAGCCAAGGTTCGAGGATTCGGGGCTACACCTTC. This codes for CASSQGSRIRGYTF.